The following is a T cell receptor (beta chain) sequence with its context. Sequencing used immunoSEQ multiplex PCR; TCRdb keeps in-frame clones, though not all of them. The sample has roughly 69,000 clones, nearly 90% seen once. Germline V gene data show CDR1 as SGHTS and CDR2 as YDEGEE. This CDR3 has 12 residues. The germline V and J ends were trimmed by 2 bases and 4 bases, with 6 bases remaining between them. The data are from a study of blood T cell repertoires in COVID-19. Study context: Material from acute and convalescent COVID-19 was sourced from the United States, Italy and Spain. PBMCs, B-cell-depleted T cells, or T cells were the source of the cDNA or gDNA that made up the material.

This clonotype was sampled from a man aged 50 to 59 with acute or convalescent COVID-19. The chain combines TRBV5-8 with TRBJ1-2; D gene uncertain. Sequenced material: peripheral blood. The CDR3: CASSFNGYGYTF. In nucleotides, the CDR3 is TGTGCCAGCAGCTTTAACGGCTATGGCTACACCTTC. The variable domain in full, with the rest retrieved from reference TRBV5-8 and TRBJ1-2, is EAGVTQSPTHLIKTRGQQATLRCSPISGHTSVYWYQQALGLGLQFLLWYDEGEERNRGNFPPRFSGRQFPNYSSELNVNALELEDSALYLCASSFNGYGYTFGSGTRLTVV.